The TCR beta chain described here comes from a study of glioma-infiltrating T cells. Study context: Target coverage was roughly 4.5- to 11-fold for about 940,000 blood T cells. Whole-study findings and limits: CDR3 overlap between tissue and blood was very small. Shared blood CDR3 signature motifs marked patients with low tissue-blood divergence. Non-neoplastic patients had below-expected tissue-blood divergence, while all gliomas exceeded expectation.

TCR alpha and beta CDR3 regions were amplified from RNA using iRepertoire nested multiplex PCR. Each CDR3 protein gets one entry after TCRdb re-called the multiplex PCR reads with MiXCR. The sample consists of 300,000 to 450,000 distinct CDR3 sequences, 41% of them appearing once. As regards this clonotype: Its specificity is unknown. This may arise from a read error, as a much more abundant clone is one base away.

Specimen: glioma tissue, nonneoplastic brain tissue, or PBMCs (not recorded which). The receptor comes from a human donor with low-grade glioma or glioblastoma, undergoing nonglioma brain surgery, or in good health (not recorded which).

CDR3 loop: CASRGDPELRQFF. The CDR3 DNA follows: TGTGCCAGCAGAGGGGACCCAGAGCTCCGGCAGTTCTTC. This chain joins TRBV27 and TRBJ2-1; D possibly matches TRBD1 or TRBD2 (5 bases each). From germline, CDR1 is MNHEY and CDR2 SMNVEV (reference sequence). V was clipped by 6 bases and J by 12 bases, with 18 bases between them. The CDR3 is made up of 13 amino acids.